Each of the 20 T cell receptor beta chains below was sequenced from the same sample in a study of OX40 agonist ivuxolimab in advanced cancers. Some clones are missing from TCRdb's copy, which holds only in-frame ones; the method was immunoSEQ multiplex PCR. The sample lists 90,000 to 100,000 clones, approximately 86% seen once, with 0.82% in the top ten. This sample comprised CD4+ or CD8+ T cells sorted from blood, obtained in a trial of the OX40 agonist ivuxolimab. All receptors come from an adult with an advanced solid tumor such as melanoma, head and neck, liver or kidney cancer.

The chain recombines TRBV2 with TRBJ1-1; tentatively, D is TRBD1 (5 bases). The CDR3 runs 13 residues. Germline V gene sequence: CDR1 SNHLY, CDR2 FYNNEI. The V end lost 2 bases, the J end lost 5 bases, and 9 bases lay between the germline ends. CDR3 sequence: CASSEPGGTEAFF. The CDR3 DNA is TGTGCCAGCAGTGAACCCGGGGGGACTGAAGCTTTCTTT.

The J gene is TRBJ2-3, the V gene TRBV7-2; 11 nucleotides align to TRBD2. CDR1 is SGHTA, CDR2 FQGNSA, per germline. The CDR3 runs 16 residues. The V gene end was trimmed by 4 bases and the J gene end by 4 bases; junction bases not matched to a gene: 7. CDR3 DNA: TGTGCCAGCAGCTCAGGACTAGCGGGCACCTCAGATACGCAGTATTTT. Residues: CASSSGLAGTSDTQYF.

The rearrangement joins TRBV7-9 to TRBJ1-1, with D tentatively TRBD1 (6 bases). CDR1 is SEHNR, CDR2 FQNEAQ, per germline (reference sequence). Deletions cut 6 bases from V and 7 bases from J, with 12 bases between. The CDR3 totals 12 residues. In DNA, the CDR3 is TGTGCCAGCAGTCTTCAGGGGATTGAAGCTTTCTTT. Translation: CASSLQGIEAFF.

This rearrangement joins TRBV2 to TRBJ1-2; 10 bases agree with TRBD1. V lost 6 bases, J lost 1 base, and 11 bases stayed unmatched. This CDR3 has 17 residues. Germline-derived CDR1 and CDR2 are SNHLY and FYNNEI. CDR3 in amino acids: CASRPPRDRGDNYGYTF. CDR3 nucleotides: TGTGCCAGCAGGCCACCCCGGGACAGGGGCGATAACTATGGCTACACCTTC.

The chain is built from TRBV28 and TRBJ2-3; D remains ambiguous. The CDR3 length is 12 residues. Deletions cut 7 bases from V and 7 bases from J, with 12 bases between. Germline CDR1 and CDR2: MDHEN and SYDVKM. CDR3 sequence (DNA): TGTGCCAGCACCCGAGGCGCCTATACGCAGTATTTT. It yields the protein CASTRGAYTQYF.

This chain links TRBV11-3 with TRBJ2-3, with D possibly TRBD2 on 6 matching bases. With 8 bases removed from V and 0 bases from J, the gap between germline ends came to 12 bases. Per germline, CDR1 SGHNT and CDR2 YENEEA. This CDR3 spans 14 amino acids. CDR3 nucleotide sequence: TGTGCCAGCCTCTGGGCGGGGAGCACAGATACGCAGTATTTT. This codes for CASLWAGSTDTQYF. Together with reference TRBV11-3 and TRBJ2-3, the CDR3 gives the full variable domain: EAGVVQSPRYKIIEKKQPVAFWCNPISGHNTLYWYLQNLGQGPELLIRYENEEAVDDSQLPKDRFSAERLKGVDSTLKIQPAELGDSAVYLCASLWAGSTDTQYFGPGTRLTVL.

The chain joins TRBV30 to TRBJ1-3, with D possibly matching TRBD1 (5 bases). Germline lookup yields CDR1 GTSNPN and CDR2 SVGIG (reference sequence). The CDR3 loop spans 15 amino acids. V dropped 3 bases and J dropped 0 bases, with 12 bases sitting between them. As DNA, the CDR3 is TGTGCCTGGAGCTTACCCGGGGGCTCTGGAAACACCATATATTTT. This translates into CAWSLPGGSGNTIYF.

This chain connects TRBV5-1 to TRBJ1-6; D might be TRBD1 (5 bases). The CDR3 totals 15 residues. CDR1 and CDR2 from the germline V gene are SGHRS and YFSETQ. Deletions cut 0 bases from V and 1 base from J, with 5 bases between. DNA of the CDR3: TGCGCCAGCAGCTTGGCAGGGTCCTATAATTCACCCCTCCACTTT. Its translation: CASSLAGSYNSPLHF.

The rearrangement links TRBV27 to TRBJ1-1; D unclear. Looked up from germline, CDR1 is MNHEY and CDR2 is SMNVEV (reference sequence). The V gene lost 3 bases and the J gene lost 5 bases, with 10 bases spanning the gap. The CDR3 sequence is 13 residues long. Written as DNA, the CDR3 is TGTGCCAGCAGTTTCGAGGGCCGGACTGAAGCTTTCTTT. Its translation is CASSFEGRTEAFF.

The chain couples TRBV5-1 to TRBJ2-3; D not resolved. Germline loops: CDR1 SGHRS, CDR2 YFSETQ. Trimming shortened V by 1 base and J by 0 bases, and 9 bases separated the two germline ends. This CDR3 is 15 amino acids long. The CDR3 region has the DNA TGCGCCAGCAGCTTGATGGGGATTAGCACAGATACGCAGTATTTT. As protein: CASSLMGISTDTQYF. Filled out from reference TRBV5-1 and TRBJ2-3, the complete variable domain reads KAGVTQTPRYLIKTRGQQVTLSCSPISGHRSVSWYQQTPGQGLQFLFEYFSETQRNKGNFPGRFSGRQFSNSRSEMNVSTLELGDSALYLCASSLMGISTDTQYFGPGTRLTVL.

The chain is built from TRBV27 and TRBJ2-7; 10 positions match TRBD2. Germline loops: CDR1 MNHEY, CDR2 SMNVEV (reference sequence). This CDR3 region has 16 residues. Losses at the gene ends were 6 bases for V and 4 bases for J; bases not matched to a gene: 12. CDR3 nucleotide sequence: TGTGCCAGCAGGAAGCATCTAGCGGGGGCCTTTTACGAGCAGTACTTC. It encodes CASRKHLAGAFYEQYF.

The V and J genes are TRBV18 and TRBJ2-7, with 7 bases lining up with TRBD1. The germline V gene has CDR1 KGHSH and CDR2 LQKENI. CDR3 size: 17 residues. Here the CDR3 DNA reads TGTACCAGCTCACCAACCGGGCTGACAGGGTACTCCTACGAGCAGTACGTC. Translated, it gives CTSSPTGLTGYSYEQYV.

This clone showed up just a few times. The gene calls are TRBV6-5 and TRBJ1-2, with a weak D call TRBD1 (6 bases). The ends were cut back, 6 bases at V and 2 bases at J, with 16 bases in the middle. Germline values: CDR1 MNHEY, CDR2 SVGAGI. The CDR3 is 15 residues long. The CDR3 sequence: CASRGGGPVNYGYTF. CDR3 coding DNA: TGTGCCAGCAGAGGGGGAGGACCTGTAAACTATGGCTACACCTTC.

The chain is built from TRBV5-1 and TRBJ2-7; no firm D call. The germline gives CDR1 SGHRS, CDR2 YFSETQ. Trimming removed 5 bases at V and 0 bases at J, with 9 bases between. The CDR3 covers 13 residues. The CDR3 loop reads CASSYGPSYEQYF. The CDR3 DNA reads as TGCGCCAGCAGTTACGGGCCCTCCTACGAGCAGTACTTC.

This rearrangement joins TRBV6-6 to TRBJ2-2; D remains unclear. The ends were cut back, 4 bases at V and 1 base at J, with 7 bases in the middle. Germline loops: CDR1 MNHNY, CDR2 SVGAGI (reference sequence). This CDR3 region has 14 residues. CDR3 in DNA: TGTGCCAGCAGTTTCACTATGAACACCGGGGAGCTGTTTTTT. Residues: CASSFTMNTGELFF.

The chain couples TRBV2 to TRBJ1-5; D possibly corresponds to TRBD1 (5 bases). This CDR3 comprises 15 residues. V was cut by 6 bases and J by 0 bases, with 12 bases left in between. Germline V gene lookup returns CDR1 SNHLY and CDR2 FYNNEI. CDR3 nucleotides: TGTGCCAGCAGCGCGGGGGGACCTAGCAATCAGCCCCAGCATTTT. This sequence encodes CASSAGGPSNQPQHF.

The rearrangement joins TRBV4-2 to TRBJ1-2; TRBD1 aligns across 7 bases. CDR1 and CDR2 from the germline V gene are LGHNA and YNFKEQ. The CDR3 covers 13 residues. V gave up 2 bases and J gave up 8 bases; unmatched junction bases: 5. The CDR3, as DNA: TGTGCCAGCAGCCAAAAGACAGGGCGAGGCTACACCTTC. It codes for CASSQKTGRGYTF.

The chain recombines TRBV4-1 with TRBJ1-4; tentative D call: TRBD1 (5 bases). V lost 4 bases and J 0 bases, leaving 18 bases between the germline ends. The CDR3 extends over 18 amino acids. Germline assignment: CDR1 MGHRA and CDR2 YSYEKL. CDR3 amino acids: CASSPGVGAGATNEKLFF. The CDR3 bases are TGCGCCAGCAGCCCGGGGGTAGGGGCCGGTGCAACTAATGAAAAACTGTTTTTT.

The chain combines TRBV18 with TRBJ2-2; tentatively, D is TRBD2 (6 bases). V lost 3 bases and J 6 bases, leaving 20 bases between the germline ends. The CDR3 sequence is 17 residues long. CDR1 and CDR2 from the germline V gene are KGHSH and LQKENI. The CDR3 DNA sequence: TGTGCCAGCTCACCTGGGGAGGCGATGGTGAAGGCCGGGGAGCTGTTTTTT. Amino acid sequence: CASSPGEAMVKAGELFF.

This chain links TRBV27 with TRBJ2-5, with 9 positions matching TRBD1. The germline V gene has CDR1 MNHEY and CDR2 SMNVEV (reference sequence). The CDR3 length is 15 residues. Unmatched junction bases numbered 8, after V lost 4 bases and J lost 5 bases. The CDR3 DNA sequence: TGTGCCAGCAGTTCCGATACAGGGGGCGCGGAGACCCAGTACTTC. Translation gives CASSSDTGGAETQYF.